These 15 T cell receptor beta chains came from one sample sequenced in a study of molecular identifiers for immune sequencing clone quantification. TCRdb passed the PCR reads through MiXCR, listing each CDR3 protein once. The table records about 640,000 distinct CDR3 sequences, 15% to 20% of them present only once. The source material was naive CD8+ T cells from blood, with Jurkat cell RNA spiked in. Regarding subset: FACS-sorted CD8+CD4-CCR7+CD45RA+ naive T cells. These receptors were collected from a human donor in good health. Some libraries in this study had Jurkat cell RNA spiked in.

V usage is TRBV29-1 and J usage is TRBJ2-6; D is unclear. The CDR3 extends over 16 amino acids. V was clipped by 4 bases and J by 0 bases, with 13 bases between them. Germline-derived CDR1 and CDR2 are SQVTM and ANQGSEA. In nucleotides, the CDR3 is TGCAGCGTTGTATGGTCAGCCAGCTCTGGGGCCAACGTCCTGACTTTC. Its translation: CSVVWSASSGANVLTF.

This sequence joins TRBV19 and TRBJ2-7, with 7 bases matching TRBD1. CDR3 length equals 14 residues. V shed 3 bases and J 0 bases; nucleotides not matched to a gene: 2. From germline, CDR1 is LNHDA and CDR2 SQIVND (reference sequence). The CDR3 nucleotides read TGTGCCAGTAGTATGACAGGGTCCTCCTACGAGCAGTACTTC. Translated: CASSMTGSSYEQYF.

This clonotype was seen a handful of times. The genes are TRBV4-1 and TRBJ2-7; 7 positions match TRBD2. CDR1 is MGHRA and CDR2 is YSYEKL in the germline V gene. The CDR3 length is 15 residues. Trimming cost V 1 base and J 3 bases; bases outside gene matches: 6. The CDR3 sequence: CASSQVQGLHYEQYF. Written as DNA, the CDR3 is TGCGCCAGCAGCCAAGTTCAGGGACTACACTACGAGCAGTACTTC.

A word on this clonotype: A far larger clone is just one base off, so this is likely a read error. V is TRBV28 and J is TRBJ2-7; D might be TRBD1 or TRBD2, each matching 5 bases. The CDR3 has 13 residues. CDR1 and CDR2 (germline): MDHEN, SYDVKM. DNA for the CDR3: TGTGCCGGCAGCCCCCGGGGCCCCTACGAGCAGTACTTC. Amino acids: CAGSPRGPYEQYF.

CDR3 nucleotide sequence: TGCGCCAGCAGCCAAGAATCATCTTTCGGGGGGACAGGGCCCGACAATGAGCAGTTCTTC. Translating gives CASSQESSFGGTGPDNEQFF. This sequence joins TRBV4-3 and TRBJ2-1; TRBD1 agrees at 9 bases. This CDR3 has 20 amino acids. The V and J ends lost 0 bases and 5 bases, in that order; junction bases with no gene match: 17. CDR1 is LGHNA, CDR2 YSLEER, per germline.

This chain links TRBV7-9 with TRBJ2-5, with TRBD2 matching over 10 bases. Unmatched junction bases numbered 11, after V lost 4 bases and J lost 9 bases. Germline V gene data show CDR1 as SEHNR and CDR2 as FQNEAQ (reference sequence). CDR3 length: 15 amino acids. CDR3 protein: CASSSGTSAANSQYF. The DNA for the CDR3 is TGTGCCAGCAGCTCCGGGACTAGCGCCGCTAATTCCCAGTACTTC.

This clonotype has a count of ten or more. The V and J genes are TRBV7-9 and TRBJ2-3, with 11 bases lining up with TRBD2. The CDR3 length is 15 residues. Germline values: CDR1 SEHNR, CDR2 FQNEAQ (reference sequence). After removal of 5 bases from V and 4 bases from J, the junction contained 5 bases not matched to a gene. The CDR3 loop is CASSVLAGASDTQYF. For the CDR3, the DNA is TGTGCCAGCAGCGTACTAGCGGGGGCGTCAGATACGCAGTATTTT.

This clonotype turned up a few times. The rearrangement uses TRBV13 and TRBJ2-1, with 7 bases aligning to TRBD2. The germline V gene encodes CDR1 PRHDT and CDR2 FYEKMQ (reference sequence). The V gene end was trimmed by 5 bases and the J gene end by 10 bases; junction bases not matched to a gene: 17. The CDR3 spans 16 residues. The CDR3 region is CASSPQGLERAGEQFF. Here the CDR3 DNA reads TGTGCCAGCAGCCCTCAGGGATTAGAACGAGCGGGGGAGCAGTTCTTC. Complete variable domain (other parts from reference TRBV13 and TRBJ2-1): AAGVIQSPRHLIKEKRETATLKCYPIPRHDTVYWYQQGPGQDPQFLISFYEKMQSDKGSIPDRFSAQQFSDYHSELNMSSLELGDSALYFCASSPQGLERAGEQFFGPGTRLTVL.

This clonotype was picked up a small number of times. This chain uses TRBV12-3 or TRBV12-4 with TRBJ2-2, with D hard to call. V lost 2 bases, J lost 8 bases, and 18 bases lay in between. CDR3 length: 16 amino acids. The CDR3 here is CASSLIWSGESGELFF. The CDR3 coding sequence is TGTGCCAGCAGTTTAATTTGGTCGGGTGAATCTGGGGAGCTGTTTTTT.

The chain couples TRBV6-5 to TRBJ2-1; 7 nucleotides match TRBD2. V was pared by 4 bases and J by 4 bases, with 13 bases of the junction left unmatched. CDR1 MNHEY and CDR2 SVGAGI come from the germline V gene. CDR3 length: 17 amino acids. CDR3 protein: CASSSILSGIRYNEQFF. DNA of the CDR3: TGTGCCAGCAGTTCAATATTAAGCGGGATACGTTACAATGAGCAGTTCTTC.

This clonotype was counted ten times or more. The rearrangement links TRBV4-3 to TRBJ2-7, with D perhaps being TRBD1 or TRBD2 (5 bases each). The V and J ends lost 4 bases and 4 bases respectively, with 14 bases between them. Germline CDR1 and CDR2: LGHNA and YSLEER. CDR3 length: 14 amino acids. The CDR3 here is CASSPTRGSYEQYF. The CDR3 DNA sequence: TGCGCCAGCAGCCCGACACGGGGCAGTTACGAGCAGTACTTC.

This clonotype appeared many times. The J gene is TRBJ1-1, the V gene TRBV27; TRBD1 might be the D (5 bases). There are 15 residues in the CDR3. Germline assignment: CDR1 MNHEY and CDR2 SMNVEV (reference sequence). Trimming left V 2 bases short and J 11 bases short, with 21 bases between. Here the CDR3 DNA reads TGTGCCAGCAGTTTAATACGGGGGGGTGCCACTGGCGCTTTCTTT. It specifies CASSLIRGGATGAFF.

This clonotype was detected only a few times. The CDR3 DNA reads TGTGCCAGCAGTCCCACAGGGGGCACCTCCTACAATGAGCAGTTCTTC. It specifies CASSPTGGTSYNEQFF. The chain links TRBV25-1 to TRBJ2-1; 9 bases match TRBD1. Trimming at V came to 5 bases and at J to 0 bases, leaving 5 bases not matched to a gene. The CDR3 has 16 amino acids. Germline assignment: CDR1 MGHDK and CDR2 SYGVNS.

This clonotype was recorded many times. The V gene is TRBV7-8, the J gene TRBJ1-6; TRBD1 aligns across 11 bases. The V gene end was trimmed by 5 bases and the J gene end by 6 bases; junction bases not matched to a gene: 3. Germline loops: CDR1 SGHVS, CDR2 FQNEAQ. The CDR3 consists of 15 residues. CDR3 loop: CASSPDRGLNSPLHF. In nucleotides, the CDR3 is TGTGCCAGCAGCCCGGACAGGGGGCTTAATTCACCCCTCCACTTT.

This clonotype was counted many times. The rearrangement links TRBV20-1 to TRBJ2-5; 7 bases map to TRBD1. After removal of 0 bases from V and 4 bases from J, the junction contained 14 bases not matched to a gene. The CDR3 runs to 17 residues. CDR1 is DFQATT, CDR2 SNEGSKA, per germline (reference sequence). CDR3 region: CSARDLDRQGKGETQYF. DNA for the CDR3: TGCAGTGCTAGAGATTTGGATAGACAGGGTAAAGGAGAGACCCAGTACTTC.